The T cell receptor beta chain under discussion was sequenced for a study of shared clonotypes between healthy human individuals. The CDR3 loop spans 14 amino acids. CDR1 is SGHTA and CDR2 is FQGNSA in the germline V gene. Trimming pared 9 bases from V and 2 bases from J, leaving 15 bases between. Generated by immunoSEQ multiplex PCR, the TCRdb table keeps only in-frame clones and is missing some. This sample has fewer than 650,000 clones, with about 82% found just once. Researchers drew on around 83 million PBMCs for genomic DNA from unsorted samples. The V call is TRBV7-2, the J call TRBJ2-3; the D is unclear. Sequenced sample: PBMCs. This TCR was sampled from a woman aged 40 to 49 in good health. Some clones in this sample may be carry-over from other donors' samples. The CDR3 loop is CASGTRPFTDTQYF. The CDR3 nucleotides are TGTGCCAGTGGCACGAGACCCTTCACAGATACGCAGTATTTT. Filled out from reference TRBV7-2 and TRBJ2-3, the complete variable domain reads GAGVSQSPSNKVTEKGKDVELRCDPISGHTALYWYRQSLGQGLEFLIYFQGNSAPDKSGLPSDRFSAERTGGSVSTLTIQRTQQEDSAVYLCASGTRPFTDTQYFGPGTRLTVL.